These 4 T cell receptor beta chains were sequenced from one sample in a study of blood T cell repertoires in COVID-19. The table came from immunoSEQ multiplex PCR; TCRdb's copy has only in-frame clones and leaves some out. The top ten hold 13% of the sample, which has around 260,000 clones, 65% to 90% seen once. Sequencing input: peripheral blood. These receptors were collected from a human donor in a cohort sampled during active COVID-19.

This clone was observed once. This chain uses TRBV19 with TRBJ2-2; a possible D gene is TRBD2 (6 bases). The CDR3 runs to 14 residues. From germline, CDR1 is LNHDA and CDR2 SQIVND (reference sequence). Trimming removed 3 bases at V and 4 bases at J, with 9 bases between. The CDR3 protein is CASSIRGFTGELFF. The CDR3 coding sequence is TGTGCCAGTAGTATCCGGGGGTTCACCGGGGAGCTGTTTTTT.

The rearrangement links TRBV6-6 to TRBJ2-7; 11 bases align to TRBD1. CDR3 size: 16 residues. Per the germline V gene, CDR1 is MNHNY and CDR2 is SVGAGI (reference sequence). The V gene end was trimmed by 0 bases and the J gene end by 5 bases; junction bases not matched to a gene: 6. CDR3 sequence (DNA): TGTGCCAGCAGTTACTCAGGACAGGGGGCGAGGAACGAGCAGTACTTC. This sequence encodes CASSYSGQGARNEQYF.

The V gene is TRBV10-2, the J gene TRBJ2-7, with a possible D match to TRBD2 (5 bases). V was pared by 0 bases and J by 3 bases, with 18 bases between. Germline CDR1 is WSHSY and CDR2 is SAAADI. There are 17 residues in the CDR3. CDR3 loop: CASSESLLSGRGYEQYF. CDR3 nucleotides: TGCGCCAGCAGTGAGTCATTGTTAAGCGGCAGAGGCTACGAGCAGTACTTC.

This chain's CDR3 is CASSGQDAYEQYF. The CDR3 region has the DNA TGCGCCAGCAGCGGACAGGACGCCTACGAGCAGTACTTC. The chain carries TRBV5-1 and TRBJ2-7, with 7 bases aligning to TRBD1. V dropped 4 bases and J dropped 2; count of bases not matched to a gene: 3. The CDR3 covers 13 residues. The V gene's germline CDR1 is SGHRS and CDR2 YFSETQ.